This T cell receptor (beta chain) stems from a study of blood T cell repertoires in COVID-19. Background on the study: Researchers got acute and convalescent COVID-19 samples from the United States, Italy and Spain. T cells, B-cell-depleted T cells, or PBMCs provided the cDNA or gDNA that served as material.

Study processing details: Cell counts per sample came from amplifying reference gene primers. Method: immunoSEQ multiplex PCR; TCRdb's copy keeps in-frame clones and lacks some. From that table come the V and J calls and clone size; the DNA was used to work out D and trimming. The table has about 77,000 clones, 80% seen once; the top ten hold 4% to 6%. The CDR3 has 14 residues. The germline V gene encodes CDR1 MGHDK and CDR2 SYGVNS. V lost 6 bases, J lost 4 bases, and 15 bases lay in between. The V gene is TRBV25-1, the J gene TRBJ2-5; a weak D match, TRBD1 (6 bases). Sequencing was carried out using peripheral blood. The TCR originated in a woman aged 65 to 85 with acute or convalescent COVID-19. DNA of the CDR3: TGTGCCAGCAGCCGGAACAGGGATGTAGAGACCCAGTACTTC. It specifies CASSRNRDVETQYF.